The rows below give T cell receptor beta chains drawn from one sample of a study of OX40 agonist ivuxolimab in advanced cancers. The data were produced by immunoSEQ multiplex PCR, yet TCRdb's version contains in-frame clones alone and is incomplete. The sample includes roughly 70,000 clones, approximately 86% of them seen just once. The material was CD4+ or CD8+ T cells sorted from blood, obtained in a trial of the OX40 agonist ivuxolimab. These receptors were collected from an adult with an advanced solid tumor such as melanoma, head and neck, liver or kidney cancer. The CDR3 runs from the conserved cysteine through the conserved F or W. The order of the fields is CDR3 length, D gene, V gene, clone size, J gene, CDR3 DNA, CDR3 protein. A D gene is named only where the DNA matches it firmly. Expanded clones are given a class, and other clones once, few, many or no size at all.

15	.	TRBV19	.	TRBJ1-2	TGTGCCAGTAGTTGGGACTCCAGGGAGGTCTATGGCTACACCTTC	CASSWDSREVYGYTF
15	.	TRBV18	few	TRBJ1-2	TGTGCCAGCTCACCTTCGACGACACAGGGAGGCGGCTACACCTTC	CASSPSTTQGGGYTF
13	.	TRBV10-3	.	TRBJ2-7	TGTGCCATCAGACCCCAAAGCTCCTACGAGCAGTACTTC	CAIRPQSSYEQYF
14	TRBD2	TRBV7-9	once	TRBJ2-4	TGTGCCAGCAGCCGAAATAGCGGGAGCAACATTCAGTACTTC	CASSRNSGSNIQYF
13	.	TRBV10-3	.	TRBJ1-1	TGTGCCATCAGTGTCGCGGGGGGTGTAGTAGCTTTCTTT	CAISVAGGVVAFF
15	.	TRBV5-1	.	TRBJ2-1	TGCGCCAGCAGCTTGGACGGGGGCCGCCAGAATGAGCAGTTCTTC	CASSLDGGRQNEQFF
15	TRBD1	TRBV27	.	TRBJ2-1	TGTGCCAGCAGTCTAACCGGGACAGGGGGCCATGAGCAGTTCTTC	CASSLTGTGGHEQFF
13	.	TRBV7-9	.	TRBJ2-5	TGTGCCAGCAGCTACAGGAGTGCGGAGACCCAGTACTTC	CASSYRSAETQYF
16	TRBD1	TRBV9	.	TRBJ2-3	TGTGCCAGCAGCGGGAACTCCGGGACAGGGGGTGATACGCAGTATTTT	CASSGNSGTGGDTQYF
14	.	TRBV4-2	.	TRBJ2-1	TGTGCCAGCAGCCTCGTGGCTCGACTAGAAGAGCAGTTCTTC	CASSLVARLEEQFF
14	.	TRBV29-1	.	TRBJ2-3	TGCAGCGGTGTCGCAGGCCGCGGGGCAGATACGCAGTATTTT	CSGVAGRGADTQYF
11	TRBD1	TRBV10-3	.	TRBJ2-7	TGTGCCACCCGACAGGGGTACGAGCAGTACTTC	CATRQGYEQYF
16	TRBD2	TRBV10-1	.	TRBJ2-2	TGCGCCAGCAGTGAGTCACTAGCGGGAGCCACCGGGGAGCTGTTTTTT	CASSESLAGATGELFF
16	.	TRBV7-3	.	TRBJ2-3	TGTGCCAGCAGCTTATCCGAGCAGGTCAGAACAGATACGCAGTATTTT	CASSLSEQVRTDTQYF
15	.	TRBV2	.	TRBJ2-3	TGTGCCAGCAGTGGAGGGGATTATGGCACAGATACGCAGTATTTT	CASSGGDYGTDTQYF
13	.	TRBV10-1	.	TRBJ1-5	TGCGCCAGCAGTGTTGACAGAAATCAGCCCCAGCATTTT	CASSVDRNQPQHF
13	.	TRBV29-1	few	TRBJ2-7	TGCAGCGTTGCGAGGGGCGAGGACCGAGAGCAGTACTTC	CSVARGEDREQYF
11	.	TRBV20-1	.	TRBJ2-2	TGCAGCGCTAGTAGGCACGGGGAGCTGTTTTTT	CSASRHGELFF
14	.	TRBV18	.	TRBJ1-1	TGTGCCAGCTCATCTGGACAGCTGAACACTGAAGCTTTCTTT	CASSSGQLNTEAFF
13	.	TRBV7-9	.	TRBJ1-1	TGTGCCAGCAGCTTGACGGAGGGTACTGAAGCTTTCTTT	CASSLTEGTEAFF
13	.	TRBV19	.	TRBJ1-2	TGTGCCAGTAGATTCCCCGGCAGCCATGGCTACACCTTC	CASRFPGSHGYTF
17	.	TRBV19	.	TRBJ1-5	TGTGCCAGTAGTACTTCGGACGGGGTGGGGGTCAATCAGCCCCAGCATTTT	CASSTSDGVGVNQPQHF
16	TRBD2	TRBV15	.	TRBJ2-7	TGTGCCACCAGCAGAACCGGACTAGCGGCAAGATACGAGCAGTACTTC	CATSRTGLAARYEQYF
12	.	TRBV25-1	.	TRBJ1-1	TGTGCCAGCAGTCCTGGAAACACTGAAGCTTTCTTT	CASSPGNTEAFF
13	.	TRBV14	.	TRBJ2-5	TGTGCCAGCAGCCCAGCCAGGGTTGAGACCCAGTACTTC	CASSPARVETQYF